The source of this TCR beta chain is a study of cytotoxic CD8 clonotypes in ibrutinib-treated CLL. Study-wide background: Across the patients, 10 to 11 were relapsed/refractory, more than 14 treatment-naive and around 18 IGHV unmutated. Response samples followed a median around 11 months of treatment, range 6 to 36. Broader study findings: Public clonotypes proved infrequent, and on treatment they shrank or remained steady. Clonality was higher at ibrutinib response and returned toward baseline at progression.

The repertoire was sequenced with immunoSEQ multiplex PCR; TCRdb's copy has only in-frame clones and lacks some. The sample yields tens of thousands of clones, around 55% seen once. Trimming cost V 0 bases and J 3 bases, with 15 bases left between them. Germline V gives CDR1 SGHRS, CDR2 YFSETQ. The CDR3 is 17 residues long. This clone showed up many times. Its antigen is as yet unknown. The clonotype was recovered from a human donor with chronic lymphocytic leukemia. This chain joins TRBV5-1 and TRBJ2-2; TRBD1 or TRBD2 may be the D gene (6 bases each). The starting material was PBMCs, obtained after 24 months of ibrutinib treatment. In DNA, the CDR3 is TGCGCCAGCAGCTTGGAAAAGGGGGGCCTTTACACCGGGGAGCTGTTTTTT. It specifies CASSLEKGGLYTGELFF.